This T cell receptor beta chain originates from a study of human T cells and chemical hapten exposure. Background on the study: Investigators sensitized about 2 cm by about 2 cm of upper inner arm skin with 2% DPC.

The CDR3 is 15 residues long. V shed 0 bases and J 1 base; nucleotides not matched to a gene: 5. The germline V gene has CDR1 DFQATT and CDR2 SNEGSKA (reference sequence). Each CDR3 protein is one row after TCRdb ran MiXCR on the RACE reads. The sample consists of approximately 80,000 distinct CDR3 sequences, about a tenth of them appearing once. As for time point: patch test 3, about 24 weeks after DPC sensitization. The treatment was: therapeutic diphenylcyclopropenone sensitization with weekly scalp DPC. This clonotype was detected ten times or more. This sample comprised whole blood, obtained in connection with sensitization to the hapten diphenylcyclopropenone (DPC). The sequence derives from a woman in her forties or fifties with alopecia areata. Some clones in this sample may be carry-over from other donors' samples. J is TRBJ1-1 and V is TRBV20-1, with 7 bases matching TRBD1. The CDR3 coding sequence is TGCAGTGCTAGAGATCGGAACAGGGGGAACACTGAAGCTTTCTTT. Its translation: CSARDRNRGNTEAFF.